This T cell receptor beta chain came from a study of T-cell memory formation after mild COVID-19. Whole-study context: Largely, TCR clusters stayed within a single donor.

About this clonotype itself: Its antigen is unidentified.

General study findings and limits: Clones that contracted clustered mainly in CM and EM if CD4+ and in EMRA if CD8+. The finding that pre-infection memory included some responding clones suggested that cross-reactive memory joined.

TCRdb passed the 5' RACE reads through MiXCR, listing each CDR3 protein once. This repertoire shows fewer than 650,000 distinct CDR3 sequences, roughly a fifth found once; its top ten account for about 8.7%. Germline V gene data show CDR1 as MNHNY and CDR2 as SVGAGI (reference sequence). The trim removed 5 bases at V and 1 base at J, leaving 14 bases unmatched. The CDR3 is 18 residues long. The sequence derives from an adult woman who had mild COVID-19 (a few samples of this study predate the infection). Cell type and time point are not known. The sequenced material came from PBMCs or a T cell subset sorted from them (not recorded which). The rearrangement links TRBV6-6 to TRBJ1-3; 7 bases agree with TRBD1. CDR3 DNA: TGTGCCAGCAGTCTATCAAGTCGGACAGGCAGATCTGGAAACACCATATATTTT. It is translated as CASSLSSRTGRSGNTIYF.